One and the same sample provided the 15 T cell receptor beta chains below, sequenced in a study of molecular identifiers for immune sequencing clone quantification. A single record per CDR3 protein comes from TCRdb applying MiXCR to the PCR reads. The table has hundreds of thousands of distinct CDR3 sequences, 25% seen once. The sequenced sample consisted of naive CD8+ T cells from blood, with Jurkat cell RNA spiked in. Subset meaning: FACS-sorted CD8+CD4-CCR7+CD45RA+ naive T cells. All receptors derive from a human donor in good health. Some libraries in this study had Jurkat cell RNA spiked in.

This clonotype was detected ten times or more. The chain recombines TRBV5-4 with TRBJ2-3, with 8 positions matching TRBD2. The J segment lost 5 bases and the V segment lost 6 bases, leaving 11 bases of the junction unmatched. Per germline, CDR1 SGHNT and CDR2 YYREEE (reference sequence). The length of the CDR3 is 15 residues. The CDR3 region has the DNA TGTGCCAGCATGGTCAGCGGGGGCCCAATAGATACGCAGTATTTT. Translated, it gives CASMVSGGPIDTQYF.

Comment on this clonotype: A read error may explain this, as a much larger clone is one base away. The chain employs TRBV19 and TRBJ2-3; no clear D. CDR1 is LNHDA, CDR2 SQIVND, per germline (reference sequence). The CDR3 extends over 14 amino acids. The CDR3 spells CARSIGQTTDTQYF. The DNA of the CDR3 is TGTGCCAGGAGTATAGGTCAGACCACAGATACGCAGTATTTT.

The V gene is TRBV11-2, the J gene TRBJ2-5; D unresolved. Trimming shortened V by 1 base and J by 1 base, and 19 bases separated the two germline ends. Germline values: CDR1 SGHAT, CDR2 FQNNGV. The CDR3 is 18 amino acids. The CDR3 protein is CASSLGVRFGTSQETQYF. The CDR3 nucleotides read TGTGCCAGCAGCTTAGGGGTTAGGTTCGGCACCTCCCAAGAGACCCAGTACTTC.

In its sample, this clonotype was seen a few times. The chain links TRBV20-1 to TRBJ2-7; no clear D gene. CDR3 length equals 14 residues. Germline CDR1 reads DFQATT; CDR2 reads SNEGSKA (reference sequence). The ends were cut back, 3 bases at V and 3 bases at J, with 15 bases in the middle. CDR3 coding DNA: TGCAGTGCTAGCGACCGATTTAACGTCTACGAGCAGTACTTC. It translates to CSASDRFNVYEQYF.

This rearrangement joins TRBV5-6 to TRBJ2-2; 10 positions match TRBD2. Germline V gives CDR1 SGHDT, CDR2 YYEEEE. The CDR3 covers 20 residues. V trimming: 0 bases; J trimming: 6 bases; junction bases outside the gene matches: 17. This chain's CDR3 is CASSLEGLALTPGEAGELFF. CDR3 sequence (DNA): TGTGCCAGCAGCTTGGAGGGACTAGCGCTTACCCCAGGGGAAGCCGGGGAGCTGTTTTTT.

The rearrangement uses TRBV4-1 and TRBJ2-7; D may match TRBD1 or TRBD2 (6 bases each). The CDR3 runs 15 residues. Trimming stripped 4 bases from V and 3 bases from J, with 16 bases between. Germline V lookup: CDR1 MGHRA, CDR2 YSYEKL. In nucleotides, the CDR3 is TGCGCCAGCAGCCCGGGCGCAGGGGACTTCTACGAGCAGTACTTC. Its translation is CASSPGAGDFYEQYF.

This clonotype was seen once. This rearrangement joins TRBV14 to TRBJ2-7; D might be TRBD1 (6 bases). The CDR3 loop spans 15 amino acids. V lost 6 bases, J lost 1 base, and 16 bases lay in between. Germline CDR1 SGHDN, CDR2 FVKESK. DNA for the CDR3: TGTGCCAGCAGTCCACAGAACAGGGTGTCCTACGAGCAGTACTTC. Its translation is CASSPQNRVSYEQYF.

This clonotype has just one count. This sequence may be a read error, since a much larger clone differs from it by one base. This chain connects TRBV5-6 to TRBJ2-1, with unresolved D. V lost 4 bases and J lost 3, with 14 bases in between. This CDR3 has 15 residues. Looked up from germline, CDR1 is SGHDT and CDR2 is YYEEEE. The CDR3 region has the DNA TGTGCCAGCAGCCCCGCCTACGGCAGCTACAATGAGCAGTTCTTC. It encodes CASSPAYGSYNEQFF.

The V and J genes are TRBV11-2 and TRBJ1-2; D call uncertain. The CDR3 contains 17 residues. Germline CDR1 is SGHAT and CDR2 is FQNNGV. Deletions cut 0 bases from V and 2 bases from J, with 16 bases between. The CDR3 spells CASSLDQYLLLNYGYTF. The CDR3 region has the DNA TGTGCCAGCAGCTTAGATCAGTATCTCCTACTGAACTATGGCTACACCTTC. The variable domain in full, with the rest retrieved from reference TRBV11-2 and TRBJ1-2, is EAGVAQSPRYKIIEKRQSVAFWCNPISGHATLYWYQQILGQGPKLLIQFQNNGVVDDSQLPKDRFSAERLKGVDSTLKIQPAKLEDSAVYLCASSLDQYLLLNYGYTFGSGTRLTVV.

This clonotype was seen only a few times. The rearrangement joins TRBV20-1 to TRBJ1-4, with unresolved D. Germline V gene lookup returns CDR1 DFQATT and CDR2 SNEGSKA (reference sequence). The V gene lost 2 bases and the J gene lost 0 bases, with 7 bases spanning the gap. The CDR3 runs 14 residues. The CDR3 DNA follows: TGCAGTGCTAGATCGGGGACAACTAATGAAAAACTGTTTTTT. It yields the protein CSARSGTTNEKLFF.

This chain uses TRBV20-1 with TRBJ2-7, with D perhaps TRBD1 or TRBD2 (7 bases each). CDR3 length: 14 residues. V lost 6 bases to trimming and J lost 3 bases, with 18 bases between them. Per germline, CDR1 DFQATT and CDR2 SNEGSKA (reference sequence). The CDR3 coding sequence is TGCAGTGCAAAGCGGGACAGTGATATCTACGAGCAGTACTTC. Protein product: CSAKRDSDIYEQYF.

This clonotype was seen ten or more times. The chain combines TRBV28 with TRBJ2-6; D is possibly TRBD1 (5 bases). Germline V gene lookup returns CDR1 MDHEN and CDR2 SYDVKM. This CDR3 contains 16 residues. Trimming stripped 6 bases from V and 0 bases from J, with 12 bases between. The CDR3 loop reads CASSKTEDSGANVLTF. In DNA form, the CDR3 reads TGTGCCAGCAGCAAGACAGAAGACTCTGGGGCCAACGTCCTGACTTTC.

The chain couples TRBV19 to TRBJ1-2, with 11 bases aligning to TRBD1. V lost 7 bases to trimming and J lost 8 bases; unmatched junction nucleotides: 12. The CDR3 is made up of 15 amino acids. Germline CDR1 LNHDA, CDR2 SQIVND (reference sequence). As DNA, the CDR3 is TGTGCCAGTACCCAATGGGACAGGGGGTGGGAGGGCTACACCTTC. The encoded protein is CASTQWDRGWEGYTF.

The CDR3 here is CASSTRQAGRETQYF. In DNA, the CDR3 is TGTGCCAGCAGCACCCGACAGGCAGGGCGAGAGACCCAGTACTTC. The rearrangement joins TRBV7-9 to TRBJ2-5, with a tentative D call TRBD1 (6 bases). The CDR3 contains 15 residues. V was clipped by 5 bases and J by 4 bases, with 17 bases between them. CDR1 is SEHNR and CDR2 is FQNEAQ in the germline V gene (reference sequence).

This clonotype was detected only a few times. The J gene is TRBJ1-5, the V gene TRBV19, with 7 bases lining up with TRBD1. The V and J ends lost 5 bases and 4 bases, in that order; junction bases with no gene match: 5. Germline V gene sequence: CDR1 LNHDA, CDR2 SQIVND (reference sequence). The length of the CDR3 is 14 residues. The DNA of the CDR3 is TGTGCCAGTAGTGAACAGGGGATAAATCAGCCCCAGCATTTT. This translates into CASSEQGINQPQHF.